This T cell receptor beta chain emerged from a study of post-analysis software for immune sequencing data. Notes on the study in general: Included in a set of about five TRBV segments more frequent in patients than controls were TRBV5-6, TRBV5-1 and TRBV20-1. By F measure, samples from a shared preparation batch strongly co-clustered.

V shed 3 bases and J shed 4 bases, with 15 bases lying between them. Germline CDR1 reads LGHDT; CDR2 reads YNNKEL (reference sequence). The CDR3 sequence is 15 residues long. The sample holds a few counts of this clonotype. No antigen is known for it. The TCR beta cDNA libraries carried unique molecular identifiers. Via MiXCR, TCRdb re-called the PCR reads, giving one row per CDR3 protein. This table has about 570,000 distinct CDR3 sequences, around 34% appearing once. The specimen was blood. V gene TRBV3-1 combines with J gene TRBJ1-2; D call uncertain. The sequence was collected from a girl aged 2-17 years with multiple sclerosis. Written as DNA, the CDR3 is TGTGCCAGCAGCCAGGCTGGTCAGGCACCCTATGGCTACACCTTC. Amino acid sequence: CASSQAGQAPYGYTF.